The present T cell receptor (beta chain) was sequenced within a study of OX40 agonist ivuxolimab in advanced cancers. About the study as a whole: Ivuxolimab was an agonistic, fully human IgG2 monoclonal antibody directed against OX40 (CD134), a costimulatory receptor. Intravenous ivuxolimab was administered to patients every 2 weeks at six dose levels: 0.01, 0.1, 0.3, 1.5, 3 and 10 mg/kg. Of the approximately 50 dose-escalation patients, hepatocellular carcinoma was present in about 20, melanoma in about 15, renal cell carcinoma in 9 and head and neck cancer in 9. In the dose-escalation cohort, more than 75% of patients were male, and the mean age was around 60 years, with a range of 23 to 79. Prior anti-PD-1, anti-PD-L1 or anti-CTLA-4 therapy was permitted, and about 40% of dose-escalation patients had received checkpoint inhibitors. Partial responses occurred in three dose-escalation patients, of whom one had hepatocellular carcinoma and two had cutaneous melanoma. The purpose of peripheral TCRbeta sequencing was to test whether ivuxolimab changed TCR sequence diversity and led to clonal T-cell expansion. The paper reports the monotherapy dose-escalation portion (N of about 51 patients) of the phase I ivuxolimab trial. The study at large found these results: In the 0.1-3.0 mg/kg groups, partial responders had among the lowest normalized peripheral clonal expansion, particularly in CD8+ T cells. Low levels of normalized T-cell clonal expansion were also shown by some nonresponding patients. After ivuxolimab, CD8+ T cells had more expanded clones than CD4+ T cells on average. Antigen specificity was not determined for the clonally expanded peripheral T cells. At doses of 0.1 to 3.0 mg/kg, clonal expansion of both CD4+ and CD8+ T cells in blood was seen between baseline and week 6.

As regards this clone: What this receptor recognizes is not known. Base-call qualities are not available, and no considerably larger clone is one nucleotide away.

For sequencing of the TCRbeta CDR3 region, genomic DNA was extracted from the sorted cells. The immunoSEQ Assay was used to sequence the TCRbeta CDR3 regions. TCRdb holds this immuneACCESS table with in-frame rearrangements only. Some clones are missing; in checked studies, unresolved V genes explain under half, and the rest has no known cause. This sample is represented by 65,000 to 85,000 clones; roughly 92% of them were singletons. The top ten clonotypes cover roughly 0.65% of the sample. Patients with autoimmune disease history or receiving systemic immunosuppression were excluded from the trial. Peripheral blood for TCR sequencing was drawn from every dose cohort at baseline, at cycle 4 day 1 and at cycle 7 day 1. Samples came from an open-label, multicenter, first-in-human phase I dose-escalation trial of ivuxolimab. Adults with locally advanced or metastatic melanoma, renal cell carcinoma, hepatocellular carcinoma or head and neck squamous cell carcinoma were enrolled in the trial. Before TCR sequencing, CD4+ and CD8+ T cells were separately sorted from peripheral blood.

The sequence was collected from an adult with an advanced solid tumor such as melanoma, head and neck, liver or kidney cancer. Material: CD4+ or CD8+ T cells sorted from blood, obtained in a trial of the OX40 agonist ivuxolimab.

The base sequence is TGTGCCAGCAGCGCTCGGGTGACAGATACGCAGTATTTT. The encoded protein is CASSARVTDTQYF. Rearrangement joined TRBV5-4 to TRBJ2-3, with no reliable assignment of the D segment. Taken from the germline V gene (reference sequence), the CDR1 and CDR2 loops are SGHNT and YYREEE. The CDR3 covers 13 residues, taking in both the cysteine and the phenylalanine. Only CDR3 DNA is held: 39 bases, read in frame from base 1. V and J are truncated by 4 bases and 3 bases respectively, leaving an intervening sequence of 9 bases.